The clone carrying this T cell receptor beta chain has at least ten counts. These data originate in a study of T cells in Graves' hyperthyroidism and ophthalmopathy. The ends lost 4 bases at V and 2 bases at J; junction bases unmatched: 9. This CDR3 contains 16 residues. Germline V CDR1 and CDR2: SGHVS, FQNEAQ. Graves' hyperthyroidism is called stable when ophthalmopathy does not progress within 18 months. Disease duration under 2 months; hyperthyroidism patients were aged 18 to 65. Exclusions: uncontrolled infection, other autoimmune disease, pregnancy, lactation. It was RNA transcripts that yielded the amplified TCR beta CDR3 regions. TCR CDR3 regions were first amplified by RT-PCR with HTBI primers. TCRdb analysed the multiplex PCR reads with MiXCR anew, one entry per CDR3 protein. Seen here are some 720,000 distinct CDR3 sequences, around 17% observed once, and the top ten hold under 8.5%.

The clonotype comes from a man aged 18 to 30 with Graves' hyperthyroidism. The sequencing input was blood. The genes are TRBV7-8 and TRBJ2-3; 7 nucleotides align to TRBD1. The DNA for the CDR3 is TGTGCCAGCAGCTGGAATCGGGACAGACCCACAGATACGCAGTATTTT. Protein: CASSWNRDRPTDTQYF.